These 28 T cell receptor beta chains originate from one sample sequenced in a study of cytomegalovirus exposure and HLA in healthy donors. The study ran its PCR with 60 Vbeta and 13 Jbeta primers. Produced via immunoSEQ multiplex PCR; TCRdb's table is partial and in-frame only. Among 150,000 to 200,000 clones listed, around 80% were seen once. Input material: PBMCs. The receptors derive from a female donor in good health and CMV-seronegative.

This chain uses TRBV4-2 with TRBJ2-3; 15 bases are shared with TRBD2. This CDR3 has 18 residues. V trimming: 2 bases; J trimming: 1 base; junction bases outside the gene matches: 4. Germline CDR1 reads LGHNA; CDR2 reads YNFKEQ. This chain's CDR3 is CASSQRGLAGGGTDTQYF. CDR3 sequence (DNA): TGTGCCAGCAGCCAACGGGGACTAGCGGGAGGCGGCACAGATACGCAGTATTTT.

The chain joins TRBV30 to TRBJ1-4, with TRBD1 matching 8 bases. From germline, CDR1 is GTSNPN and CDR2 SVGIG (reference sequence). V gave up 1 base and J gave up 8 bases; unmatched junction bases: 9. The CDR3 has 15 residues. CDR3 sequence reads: CAWSAHRGTREKLFF. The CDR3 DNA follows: TGTGCCTGGAGTGCCCACAGGGGGACCAGAGAAAAACTGTTTTTT.

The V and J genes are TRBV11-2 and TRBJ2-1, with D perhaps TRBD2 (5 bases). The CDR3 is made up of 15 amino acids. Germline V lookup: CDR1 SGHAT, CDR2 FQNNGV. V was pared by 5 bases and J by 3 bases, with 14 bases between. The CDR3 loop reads CASSPARVVYNEQFF. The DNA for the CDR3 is TGTGCCAGCAGCCCAGCGAGGGTAGTCTACAATGAGCAGTTCTTC.

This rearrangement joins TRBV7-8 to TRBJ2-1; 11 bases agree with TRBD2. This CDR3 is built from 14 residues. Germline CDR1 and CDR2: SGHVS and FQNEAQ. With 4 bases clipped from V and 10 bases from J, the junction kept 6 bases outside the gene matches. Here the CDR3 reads CASSSPGLAEEQFF. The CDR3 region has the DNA TGTGCCAGCAGCTCACCGGGACTAGCGGAAGAGCAGTTCTTC.

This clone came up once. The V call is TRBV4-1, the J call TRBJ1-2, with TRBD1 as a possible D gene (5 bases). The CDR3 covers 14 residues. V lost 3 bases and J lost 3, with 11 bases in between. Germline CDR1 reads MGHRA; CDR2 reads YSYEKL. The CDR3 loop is CASSQDITDYGYTF. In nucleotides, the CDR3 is TGCGCCAGCAGCCAGGACATCACTGACTATGGCTACACCTTC.

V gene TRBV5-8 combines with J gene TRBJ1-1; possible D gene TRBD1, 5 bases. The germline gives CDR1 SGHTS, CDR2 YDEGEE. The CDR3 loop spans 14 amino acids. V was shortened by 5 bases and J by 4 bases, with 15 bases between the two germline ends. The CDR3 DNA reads TGTGCCAGCAGGGGAGGGGTTGCGGGCACTGAAGCTTTCTTT. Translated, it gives CASRGGVAGTEAFF.

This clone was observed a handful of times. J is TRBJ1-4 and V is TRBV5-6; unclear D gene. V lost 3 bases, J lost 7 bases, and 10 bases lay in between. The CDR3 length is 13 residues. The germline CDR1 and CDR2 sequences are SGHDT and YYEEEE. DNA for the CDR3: TGTGCCAGCAGCTGGAGTACGGTTGAAAAACTGTTTTTT. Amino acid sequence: CASSWSTVEKLFF. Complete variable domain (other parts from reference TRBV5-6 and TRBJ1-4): DAGVTQSPTHLIKTRGQQVTLRCSPKSGHDTVSWYQQALGQGPQFIFQYYEEEERQRGNFPDRFSGHQFPNYSSELNVNALLLGDSALYLCASSWSTVEKLFFGSGTQLSVL.

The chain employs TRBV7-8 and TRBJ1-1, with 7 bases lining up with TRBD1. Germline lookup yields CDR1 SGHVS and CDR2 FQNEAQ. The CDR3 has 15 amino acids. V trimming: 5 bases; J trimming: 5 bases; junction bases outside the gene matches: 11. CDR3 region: CASSSTTGPKTEAFF. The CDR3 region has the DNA TGTGCCAGCAGCAGCACGACAGGGCCCAAAACTGAAGCTTTCTTT.

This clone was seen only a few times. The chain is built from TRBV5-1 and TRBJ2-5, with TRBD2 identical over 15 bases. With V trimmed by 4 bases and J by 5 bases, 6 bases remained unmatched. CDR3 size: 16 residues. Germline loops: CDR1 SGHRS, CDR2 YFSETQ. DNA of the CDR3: TGCGCCAGCAGCACTCGGACTAGCGGGAGGGCTGAGACCCAGTACTTC. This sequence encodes CASSTRTSGRAETQYF.

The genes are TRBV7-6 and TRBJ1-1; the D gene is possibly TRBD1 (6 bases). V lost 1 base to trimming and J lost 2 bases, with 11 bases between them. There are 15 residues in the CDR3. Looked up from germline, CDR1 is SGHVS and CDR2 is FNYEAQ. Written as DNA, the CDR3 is TGTGCCAGCAGCTTAGAAGGACAGAGAAACACTGAAGCTTTCTTT. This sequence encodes CASSLEGQRNTEAFF.

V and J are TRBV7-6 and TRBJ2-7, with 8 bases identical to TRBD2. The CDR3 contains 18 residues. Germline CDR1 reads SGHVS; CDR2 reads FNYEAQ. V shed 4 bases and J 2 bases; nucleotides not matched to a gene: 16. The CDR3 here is CASSSREGHSLSTYEQYF. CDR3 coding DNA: TGTGCCAGCAGCTCCCGGGAGGGACACTCCCTCTCCACCTACGAGCAGTACTTC.

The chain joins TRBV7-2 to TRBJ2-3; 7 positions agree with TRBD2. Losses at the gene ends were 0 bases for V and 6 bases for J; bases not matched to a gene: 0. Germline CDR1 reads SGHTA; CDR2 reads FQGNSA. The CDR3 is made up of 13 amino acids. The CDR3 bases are TGTGCCAGCAGCTTAGCGGGGGGGGATACGCAGTATTTT. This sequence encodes CASSLAGGDTQYF.

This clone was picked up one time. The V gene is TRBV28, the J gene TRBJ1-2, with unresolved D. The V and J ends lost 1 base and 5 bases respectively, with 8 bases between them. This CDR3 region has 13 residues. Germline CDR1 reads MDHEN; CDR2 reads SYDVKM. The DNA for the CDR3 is TGTGCCAGCAGTTTATCCCGGGTTTATGGCTACACCTTC. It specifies CASSLSRVYGYTF.

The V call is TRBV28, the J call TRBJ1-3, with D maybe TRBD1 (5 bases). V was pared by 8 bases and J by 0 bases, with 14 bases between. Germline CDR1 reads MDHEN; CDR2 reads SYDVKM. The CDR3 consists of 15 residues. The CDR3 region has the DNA TGTGCCAGCCATAAGACCGGGGGCTCTGGAAACACCATATATTTT. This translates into CASHKTGGSGNTIYF.

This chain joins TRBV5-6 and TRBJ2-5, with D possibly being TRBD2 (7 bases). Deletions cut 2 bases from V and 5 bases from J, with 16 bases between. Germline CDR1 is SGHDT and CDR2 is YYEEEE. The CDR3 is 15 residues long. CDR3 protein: CASSFVGGGLETQYF. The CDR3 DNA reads TGTGCCAGCAGCTTTGTAGGGGGGGGCTTGGAGACCCAGTACTTC.

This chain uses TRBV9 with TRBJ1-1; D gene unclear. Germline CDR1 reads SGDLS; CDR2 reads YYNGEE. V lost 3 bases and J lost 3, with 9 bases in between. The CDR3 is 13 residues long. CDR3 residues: CASSGESDTEAFF. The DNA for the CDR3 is TGTGCCAGCAGCGGCGAGTCGGACACTGAAGCTTTCTTT.

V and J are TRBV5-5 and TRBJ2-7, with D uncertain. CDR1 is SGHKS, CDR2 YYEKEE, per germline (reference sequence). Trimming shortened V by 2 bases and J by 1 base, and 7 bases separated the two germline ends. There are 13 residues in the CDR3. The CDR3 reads CASSFPSSYEQYF. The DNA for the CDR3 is TGTGCCAGCAGCTTCCCTTCTTCCTACGAGCAGTACTTC.

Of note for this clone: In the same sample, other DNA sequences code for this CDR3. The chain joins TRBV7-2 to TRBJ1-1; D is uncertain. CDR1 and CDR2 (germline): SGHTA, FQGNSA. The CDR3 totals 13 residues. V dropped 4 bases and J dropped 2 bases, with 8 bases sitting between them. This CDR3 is CASSSRDNTEAFF. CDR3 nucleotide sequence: TGTGCCAGCAGCTCTCGCGATAACACTGAAGCTTTCTTT.

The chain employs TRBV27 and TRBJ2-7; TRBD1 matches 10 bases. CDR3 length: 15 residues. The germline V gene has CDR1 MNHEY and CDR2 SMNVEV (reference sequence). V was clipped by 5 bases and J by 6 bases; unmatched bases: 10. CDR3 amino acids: CASSSLGTGELEQYF. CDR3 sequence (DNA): TGTGCCAGCAGTAGTCTTGGGACAGGGGAACTCGAGCAGTACTTC.

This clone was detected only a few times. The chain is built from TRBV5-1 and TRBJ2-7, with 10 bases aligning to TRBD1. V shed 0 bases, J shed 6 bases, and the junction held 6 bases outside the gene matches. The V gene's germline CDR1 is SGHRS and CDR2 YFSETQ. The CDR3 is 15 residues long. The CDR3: CASSLVGQGVSEQYF. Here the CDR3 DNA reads TGCGCCAGCAGCTTGGTAGGACAGGGGGTCTCCGAGCAGTACTTC.

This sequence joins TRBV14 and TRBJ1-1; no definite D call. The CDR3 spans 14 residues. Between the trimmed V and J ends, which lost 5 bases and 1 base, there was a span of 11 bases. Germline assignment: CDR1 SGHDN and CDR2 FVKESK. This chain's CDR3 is CASSATLSNTEAFF. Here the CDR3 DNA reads TGTGCCAGCAGCGCGACTCTATCGAACACTGAAGCTTTCTTT.

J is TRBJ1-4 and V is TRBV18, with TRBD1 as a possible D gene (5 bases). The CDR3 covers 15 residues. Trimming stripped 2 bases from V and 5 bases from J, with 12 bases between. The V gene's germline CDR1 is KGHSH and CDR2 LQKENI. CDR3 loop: CASSPKGKENEKLFF. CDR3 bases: TGTGCCAGCTCACCAAAGGGGAAGGAGAATGAAAAACTGTTTTTT.

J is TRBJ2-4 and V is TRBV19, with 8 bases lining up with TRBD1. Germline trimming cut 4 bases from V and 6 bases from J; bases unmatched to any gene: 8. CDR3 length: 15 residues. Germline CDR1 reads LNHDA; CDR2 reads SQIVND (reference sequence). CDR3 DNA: TGTGCCAGTAGTACGGGCGGACAGGGCTTAAACATTCAGTACTTC. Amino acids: CASSTGGQGLNIQYF. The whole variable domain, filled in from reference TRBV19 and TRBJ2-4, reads DGGITQSPKYLFRKEGQNVTLSCEQNLNHDAMYWYRQDPGQGLRLIYYSQIVNDFQKGDIAEGYSVSREKKESFPLTVTSAQKNPTAFYLCASSTGGQGLNIQYFGAGTRLSVL.

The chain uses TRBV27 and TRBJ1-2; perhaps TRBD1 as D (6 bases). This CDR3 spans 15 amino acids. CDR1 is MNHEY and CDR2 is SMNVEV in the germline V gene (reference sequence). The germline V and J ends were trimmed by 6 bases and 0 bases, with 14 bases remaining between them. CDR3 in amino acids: CASSPGGQSNYGYTF. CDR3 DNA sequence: TGTGCCAGCAGCCCAGGAGGACAGTCTAACTATGGCTACACCTTC.

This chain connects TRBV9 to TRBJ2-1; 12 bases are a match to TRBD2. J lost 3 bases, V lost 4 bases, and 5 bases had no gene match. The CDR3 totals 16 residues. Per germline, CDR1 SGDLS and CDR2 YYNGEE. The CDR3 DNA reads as TGTGCCAGCAGCCCAAGACTAGCGGGAGTCTACAATGAGCAGTTCTTC. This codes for CASSPRLAGVYNEQFF.

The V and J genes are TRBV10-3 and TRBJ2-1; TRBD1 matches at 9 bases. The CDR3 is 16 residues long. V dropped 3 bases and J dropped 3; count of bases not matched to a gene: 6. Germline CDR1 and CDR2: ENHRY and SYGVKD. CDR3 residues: CAISEITTGGYNEQFF. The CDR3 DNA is TGTGCCATCAGTGAAATAACGACAGGGGGCTACAATGAGCAGTTCTTC.

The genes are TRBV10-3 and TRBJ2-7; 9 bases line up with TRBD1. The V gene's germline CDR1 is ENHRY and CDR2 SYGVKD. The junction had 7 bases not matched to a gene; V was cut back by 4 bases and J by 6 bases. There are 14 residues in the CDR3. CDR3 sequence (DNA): TGTGCCATCAGTGGGGGGACAGGGCAAAGCGAGCAGTACTTC. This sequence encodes CAISGGTGQSEQYF.

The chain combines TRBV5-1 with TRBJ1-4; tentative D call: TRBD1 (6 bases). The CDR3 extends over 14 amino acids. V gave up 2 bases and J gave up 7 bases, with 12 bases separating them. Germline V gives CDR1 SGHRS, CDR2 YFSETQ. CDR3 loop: CASSFSGVGEKLFF. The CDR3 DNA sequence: TGCGCCAGCAGCTTTTCAGGGGTTGGTGAAAAACTGTTTTTT.